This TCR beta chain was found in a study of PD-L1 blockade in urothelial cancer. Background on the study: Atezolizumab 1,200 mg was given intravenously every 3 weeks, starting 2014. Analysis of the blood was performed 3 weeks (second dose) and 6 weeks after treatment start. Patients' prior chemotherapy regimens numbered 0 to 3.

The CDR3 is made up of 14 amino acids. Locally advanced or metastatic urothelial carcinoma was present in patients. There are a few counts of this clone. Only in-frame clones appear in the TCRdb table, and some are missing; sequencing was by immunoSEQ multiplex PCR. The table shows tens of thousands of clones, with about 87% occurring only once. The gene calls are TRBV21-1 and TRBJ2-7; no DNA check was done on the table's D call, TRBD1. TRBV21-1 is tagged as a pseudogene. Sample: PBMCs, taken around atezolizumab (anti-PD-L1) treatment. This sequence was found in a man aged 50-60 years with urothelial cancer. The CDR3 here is CASSKTGSSYEQYF. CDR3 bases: TGTGCCAGCAGCAAGACAGGTAGCTCCTACGAGCAGTACTTC.